Each of the 13 T cell receptor beta chains below was sequenced from the same sample in a study of cytomegalovirus exposure and HLA in healthy donors. Measured with immunoSEQ multiplex PCR; TCRdb has only the in-frame clones, and not every one. The sample yields under 200,000 clones, 89% seen once. Specimen: PBMCs. The receptors originated from a man between 18 and 35 years old in good health and CMV-seropositive.

The chain links TRBV6-5 to TRBJ2-2; no firm D call. Trimming pared 5 bases from V and 3 bases from J, leaving 10 bases between. CDR3 length equals 14 residues. Per germline, CDR1 MNHEY and CDR2 SVGAGI. The CDR3 here is CASSRYSDTGELFF. The CDR3 nucleotides are TGTGCCAGCAGTCGATACAGTGACACCGGGGAGCTGTTTTTT.

The gene calls are TRBV20-1 and TRBJ1-1; 7 bases agree with TRBD1. The CDR3 runs to 11 residues. Germline loops: CDR1 DFQATT, CDR2 SNEGSKA (reference sequence). CDR3 residues: CSGTENTEAFF. In DNA form, the CDR3 reads TGCAGCGGGACAGAGAACACTGAAGCTTTCTTT.

This clone showed up just once. The CDR3 DNA reads TGTGCCAAGTCGAAAGGACTAGCGTCTTCCGGGGAGCTGTTTTTT. The encoded protein is CAKSKGLASSGELFF. The chain is built from TRBV2 and TRBJ2-2, with 9 positions matching TRBD2. Per germline, CDR1 SNHLY and CDR2 FYNNEI. V shed 10 bases, J shed 6 bases, and the junction held 12 bases outside the gene matches. The CDR3 has 15 residues.

This chain joins TRBV30 and TRBJ1-3; D is unresolved. From germline, CDR1 is GTSNPN and CDR2 SVGIG (reference sequence). The CDR3 contains 16 residues. V was pared by 2 bases and J by 0 bases, with 14 bases between. The chain's CDR3 is CAWSNGFRLSGNTIYF. CDR3 nucleotides: TGTGCCTGGAGTAATGGTTTCCGACTCTCTGGAAACACCATATATTTT.

DNA for the CDR3: TGTGCCAGCAGCCCGATACTAGCGGGAGGGCCCCAGTTCTTC. Translation: CASSPILAGGPQFF. The J gene is TRBJ2-1, the V gene TRBV7-2, with 13 bases aligning to TRBD2. The J segment lost 13 bases and the V segment lost 5 bases, leaving 8 bases of the junction unmatched. CDR1 and CDR2 from the germline V gene are SGHTA and FQGNSA. This CDR3 is 14 amino acids long.

This clone was seen a few times. This chain links TRBV7-9 with TRBJ2-7, with 13 bases that match TRBD2. Looked up from germline, CDR1 is SEHNR and CDR2 is FQNEAQ (reference sequence). CDR3 length equals 15 residues. Trimming removed 5 bases from V and 11 bases from J; junction bases left unmatched: 12. As DNA, the CDR3 is TGTGCCAGCAGCGTCACTAGCGGGAGGGCCCAGGCGGAGTACTTC. Translated: CASSVTSGRAQAEYF.

CDR3 sequence reads: CASSIMSGGGSTDTQYF. CDR3 bases: TGTGCCAGTAGTATTATGAGCGGGGGGGGGAGCACAGATACGCAGTATTTT. This chain connects TRBV19 to TRBJ2-3, with TRBD2 identical over 10 bases. The germline V gene has CDR1 LNHDA and CDR2 SQIVND (reference sequence). The CDR3 has 17 residues. The V segment lost 3 bases and the J segment 0 bases; nucleotides outside the gene matches: 6.

The CDR3 region has the DNA TGTGCCAGCAGCGGGGACAGTGAGCAGTTCTTC. Its protein product is CASSGDSEQFF. The chain carries TRBV2 and TRBJ2-1; 7 positions match TRBD1. V was clipped by 6 bases and J by 9 bases; unmatched bases: 2. The CDR3 sequence is 11 residues long. CDR1 and CDR2 from the germline V gene are SNHLY and FYNNEI.

The V call is TRBV29-1, the J call TRBJ2-7; TRBD1 is a possible D gene (5 bases). V was shortened by 3 bases and J by 0 bases, with 9 bases between the two germline ends. The V gene's germline CDR1 is SQVTM and CDR2 ANQGSEA. The CDR3 extends over 13 amino acids. The CDR3 is CSVESTASYEQYF. As DNA, the CDR3 is TGCAGCGTTGAGTCGACAGCCTCCTACGAGCAGTACTTC.

This sequence joins TRBV19 and TRBJ2-7; 13 bases are a match to TRBD2. J was trimmed by 7 bases and V by 5 bases; bases with no gene match: 11. The germline V gene encodes CDR1 LNHDA and CDR2 SQIVND (reference sequence). CDR3 length: 16 amino acids. The CDR3 DNA is TGTGCCAGTAGTGGACTAGCGGGAGCCTTAGGAGGTGAGCAGTACTTC. Amino acids: CASSGLAGALGGEQYF.

The rearrangement uses TRBV7-8 and TRBJ2-7; 10 positions agree with TRBD1. The CDR3 runs to 13 residues. The junction had 5 bases not matched to a gene; V was cut back by 7 bases and J by 5 bases. Germline values: CDR1 SGHVS, CDR2 FQNEAQ. In nucleotides, the CDR3 is TGTGCCAGCACCGACAGGGGGCTGGACGAGCAGTACTTC. As protein: CASTDRGLDEQYF.

This chain uses TRBV5-1 with TRBJ1-5; D ambiguous. Germline V lookup: CDR1 SGHRS, CDR2 YFSETQ. The CDR3 contains 15 residues. V lost 1 base and J 0 bases, leaving 8 bases between the germline ends. This CDR3 is CASSLSSDSNQPQHF. The DNA for the CDR3 is TGCGCCAGCAGCTTGTCAAGCGATAGCAATCAGCCCCAGCATTTT.

The chain couples TRBV27 to TRBJ2-7; maybe TRBD2 (6 bases). The ends were cut back, 8 bases at V and 4 bases at J, with 21 bases in the middle. The germline gives CDR1 MNHEY, CDR2 SMNVEV (reference sequence). This CDR3 has 15 amino acids. The CDR3: CASREGAGRLYEQYF. DNA for the CDR3: TGTGCCAGCCGCGAAGGAGCGGGTCGATTATACGAGCAGTACTTC.